This T cell receptor (beta chain) is drawn from a study of low-dose radiotherapy and immunotherapy resistance in tumors (dated by TCRdb to between 2021 and 2023). Concerning the study at large: In Cohort 1, 0.5 Gy per fraction was delivered every 2 weeks, and a total PTV dose of 6.5 Gy was prescribed. For Cohort 2, the dose was 1 Gy per fraction given every two weeks, adding up to 13 Gy in total across 26 weeks. Patients were given nivolumab as a 240 mg flat dose every two weeks and ipilimumab at 1 mg/kg every six weeks, with both drugs delivered intravenously. Every two weeks, patients got intravenous cyclophosphamide at 200 mg/m2, given one day ahead of each radiation and immunotherapy administration. Aspirin 300 mg was taken orally once daily by patients for four cycles, starting on cycle 1 day 1. No randomization into treatment groups was done for the people taking part in the trial. The translational analysis covered eight patients: three from the first dose cohort and the first five from the second dose cohort.

The CDR3 runs 17 residues from the cysteine to the phenylalanine. Only the CDR3 part of the read is kept: 51 bases, read in frame from the first base. CDR1 MRHNA and CDR2 SNTAGT are derived from the germline V gene. The V end loses 9 bases and the J end loses 6 bases, and a stretch of 27 bases separates them. Superscript III and a set of TRAV- and TRBV-specific primers were used to synthesize first-strand cDNA, so that both TCRalpha and TCRbeta chains were covered. TCRs were amplified with Phusion for 20 to 25 PCR cycles, with a constant-region primer paired with the adapter attached to the V primers. The MessageAmp II aRNA Amplification Kit was used to amplify the isolated mRNA, with in vitro transcription run for 15 to 20 hours at 37 degrees C. The Dynabeads mRNA DIRECT Purification Kit was used to isolate mRNA for TCR sequencing. Indexed Illumina adapters were added in a second Phusion PCR of around 23 cycles, and the PCR products were purified with AMPure XP beads. The authors processed their data as follows. Custom Perl scripts pooled TCR sequences encoding the same protein, removed out-of-frame sequences and computed each clonotype's abundance. Any TCR sequence supported by only a single read was excluded from analysis. Repertoire metrics included Shannon entropy, Gini index, clonality, richness, and frequency of TCRs shared between repertoires. TCRdb trimmed public reads at Q25 via fastp, called clones via MiXCR and kept in-frame beta chains. Entries are consolidated by CDR3 protein sequence, retaining the most common genes and DNA. The V and J calls were determined by TCRdb, not by the authors. The sample records some 11,000 distinct CDR3 sequences, 45% to 55% of which are singletons. About 8% of the sample is in the top ten clones.

Regarding this clonotype: There is no known antigen for this receptor. No much larger clonotype is one base removed from it; base qualities were not supplied.

The donors came from RACIN, which was a single-arm phase I dose-escalation trial that paired nivolumab and ipilimumab with aspirin, low-dose cyclophosphamide and low-dose radiotherapy. Eligible patients had advanced, TIL-negative solid tumors. The TCR was taken from a human donor with advanced metastatic prostate, ovarian, gallbladder or colorectal cancer (not recorded which). This table probably holds off-target reads from a library built for another chain. Recombination connected TRBV6-4 to TRBJ2-4; the D gene could be TRBD1 or TRBD2, each one agreeing over 5 bases. The CDR3 reads CARPLVGTHSFRNIQYF. The DNA sequence reads TGTGCCAGACCCTTGGTGGGGACGCACAGCTTTAGAAACATTCAGTACTTC.